The 17 T cell receptor beta chains below were found in one sample sequenced in a study of control samples from healthy donors and cancer patients. The assay was immunoSEQ multiplex PCR, and TCRdb's table has in-frame clones only and misses some. This repertoire shows some 87,000 clones, 70% to 85% found once; its top ten account for around 10%. The sequencing sample was made of PBMCs. These receptors were obtained from a man in his 60s with head and neck cancer.

The rearrangement joins TRBV7-9 to TRBJ1-6; 9 bases match TRBD1. The germline V gene encodes CDR1 SEHNR and CDR2 FQNEAQ (reference sequence). CDR3 length: 19 amino acids. V dropped 0 bases and J dropped 0; count of bases not matched to a gene: 6. DNA for the CDR3: TGTGCCAGCAGCTTAGCACAGGGGGCCTCTCCCTCCTATAATTCACCCCTCCACTTT. Its translation is CASSLAQGASPSYNSPLHF.

A note on this clone: This sample includes further DNA sequences coding for the same CDR3. The chain combines TRBV4-2 with TRBJ1-4; D remains ambiguous. V was trimmed by 3 bases and J by 0 bases, leaving 5 bases between them. This CDR3 has 14 amino acids. Germline lookup yields CDR1 LGHNA and CDR2 YNFKEQ. CDR3 residues: CASSQQATNEKLFF. DNA for the CDR3: TGTGCCAGCAGCCAGCAGGCAACTAATGAAAAACTGTTTTTT.

The J gene is TRBJ2-7, the V gene TRBV6-5, with D perhaps matching TRBD2 (5 bases). The CDR3 runs to 15 residues. CDR1 is MNHEY and CDR2 is SVGAGI in the germline V gene. Trimming took off 7 bases at V and 3 bases at J, with 19 bases between the two ends. This CDR3 reads CASKRELTIDYEQYF. The CDR3 nucleotides read TGTGCCAGCAAAAGGGAGCTCACGATCGACTACGAGCAGTACTTC.

The genes are TRBV30 and TRBJ2-3, with 10 bases matching TRBD1. The germline CDR1 and CDR2 sequences are GTSNPN and SVGIG (reference sequence). Trimming at V came to 0 bases and at J to 6 bases, leaving 9 bases not matched to a gene. The CDR3 sequence is 16 residues long. DNA of the CDR3: TGTGCCTGGAGTGTATTTGGGACAGGGGTGGGCGATACGCAGTATTTT. It codes for CAWSVFGTGVGDTQYF.

The chain employs TRBV6-5 and TRBJ2-3, with 7 positions matching TRBD2. Looked up from germline, CDR1 is MNHEY and CDR2 is SVGAGI. V lost 6 bases to trimming and J lost 3 bases; unmatched junction nucleotides: 6. The CDR3 consists of 14 residues. Here the CDR3 reads CASRVGGITDTQYF. CDR3 nucleotides: TGTGCCAGCAGAGTGGGAGGGATTACAGATACGCAGTATTTT.

This clone was counted a few times. The gene calls are TRBV12-3 or TRBV12-4 and TRBJ2-7; D call uncertain. V was shortened by 3 bases and J by 2 bases, with 8 bases between the two germline ends. This CDR3 is built from 13 residues. CDR3 in amino acids: CASSFVTPYEQYF. The DNA for the CDR3 is TGTGCCAGCAGTTTTGTCACCCCCTACGAGCAGTACTTC.

The chain links TRBV14 to TRBJ2-2; a possible D gene is TRBD1 (5 bases). V was trimmed by 4 bases and J by 4 bases, leaving 16 bases between them. Germline lookup yields CDR1 SGHDN and CDR2 FVKESK. CDR3 length: 16 amino acids. The chain's CDR3 is CASSRSSTALTGELFF. As DNA, the CDR3 is TGTGCCAGCAGCCGGTCGTCGACAGCGCTCACCGGGGAGCTGTTTTTT.

The rearrangement joins TRBV20-1 to TRBJ2-3; 7 nucleotides agree with TRBD2. The length of the CDR3 is 13 residues. Germline V gives CDR1 DFQATT, CDR2 SNEGSKA (reference sequence). With V trimmed by 3 bases and J by 13 bases, 13 bases remained unmatched. The CDR3 loop reads CSASQPGLESKYF. In DNA, the CDR3 is TGCAGTGCTAGTCAGCCCGGACTAGAATCAAAGTATTTT.

The rearrangement joins TRBV18 to TRBJ2-7; D may be TRBD2 (5 bases). V gave up 2 bases and J gave up 3 bases, with 14 bases separating them. Germline V gene data show CDR1 as KGHSH and CDR2 as LQKENI. The CDR3 consists of 15 residues. The CDR3 DNA reads as TGTGCCAGCTCACCAAGGACGGCTAGCCTCTACGAGCAGTACTTC. Translating gives CASSPRTASLYEQYF.

The chain has TRBV29-1 and TRBJ2-2, with 9 positions matching TRBD2. Germline V CDR1 and CDR2: SQVTM, ANQGSEA. This CDR3 spans 16 amino acids. V was clipped by 4 bases and J by 4 bases; unmatched bases: 10. The CDR3 sequence: CSVGRAGGVGTGELFF. The CDR3 DNA sequence: TGCAGCGTTGGTAGGGCGGGAGGGGTCGGCACCGGGGAGCTGTTTTTT.

In DNA, the CDR3 is TGTGCCACTGAGCCCAGCGGAGCCCAAGAGACCCAGTACTTC. It is translated as CATEPSGAQETQYF. V usage is TRBV19 and J usage is TRBJ2-5; D is perhaps TRBD2 (5 bases). The germline V gene has CDR1 LNHDA and CDR2 SQIVND (reference sequence). Trimming took off 10 bases at V and 1 base at J, with 16 bases between the two ends. The CDR3 covers 14 residues. Full variable domain (missing parts from reference TRBV19 and TRBJ2-5): DGGITQSPKYLFRKEGQNVTLSCEQNLNHDAMYWYRQDPGQGLRLIYYSQIVNDFQKGDIAEGYSVSREKKESFPLTVTSAQKNPTAFYLCATEPSGAQETQYFGPGTRLLVL.

The gene calls are TRBV25-1 and TRBJ2-7; D not certain. The V gene's germline CDR1 is MGHDK and CDR2 SYGVNS. V dropped 2 bases and J dropped 0 bases, with 11 bases sitting between them. This CDR3 spans 15 amino acids. The CDR3 sequence is CASSEIQLSSYEQYF. In DNA, the CDR3 is TGTGCCAGCAGTGAAATACAGTTAAGCTCCTACGAGCAGTACTTC.

The chain uses TRBV19 and TRBJ1-2; 7 bases agree with TRBD1. V shed 8 bases and J 4 bases; nucleotides not matched to a gene: 7. Germline CDR1 reads LNHDA; CDR2 reads SQIVND (reference sequence). CDR3 length equals 13 residues. The CDR3 protein is CASRDRVLYGYTF. CDR3 nucleotide sequence: TGTGCCAGTCGCGACAGGGTCCTCTATGGCTACACCTTC.

The V and J genes are TRBV5-1 and TRBJ1-2, with TRBD1 matching 7 bases. The CDR3 totals 13 residues. V was pared by 0 bases and J by 6 bases, with 2 bases of the junction left unmatched. The germline V gene encodes CDR1 SGHRS and CDR2 YFSETQ. This CDR3 is CASSLARGDGYTF. As DNA, the CDR3 is TGCGCCAGCAGCTTGGCCAGGGGGGATGGCTACACCTTC.

CDR3 protein: CASSQVFALAGSGTQYF. DNA of the CDR3: TGTGCCAGCAGCCAAGTTTTCGCACTAGCGGGATCCGGGACCCAGTACTTC. V usage is TRBV3-1 (or the pseudogene TRBV3-2) and J usage is TRBJ2-5, with TRBD2 matching over 10 bases. Germline CDR1 and CDR2: LGHDT and YNNKEL (reference sequence). The CDR3 extends over 17 amino acids. The V segment lost 1 base and the J segment 7 bases; nucleotides outside the gene matches: 12.

The rearrangement joins TRBV5-1 to TRBJ1-1, with TRBD1 matching over 7 bases. Germline assignment: CDR1 SGHRS and CDR2 YFSETQ. The CDR3 covers 15 residues. The V segment lost 6 bases and the J segment 0 bases; nucleotides outside the gene matches: 8. CDR3 loop: CASKDGGTVNTEAFF. For the CDR3, the DNA is TGCGCCAGCAAGGATGGGGGGACAGTGAACACTGAAGCTTTCTTT.

The chain has TRBV7-8 and TRBJ2-7; D could derive from TRBD1 or TRBD2 (5 bases each). Per the germline V gene, CDR1 is SGHVS and CDR2 is FQNEAQ. The ends were cut back, 2 bases at V and 2 bases at J, with 22 bases in the middle. This CDR3 has 18 amino acids. CDR3: CASSLLGDGIFFPYEQYF. The CDR3 DNA reads TGTGCCAGCAGCTTATTGGGGGACGGAATCTTTTTCCCCTACGAGCAGTACTTC.